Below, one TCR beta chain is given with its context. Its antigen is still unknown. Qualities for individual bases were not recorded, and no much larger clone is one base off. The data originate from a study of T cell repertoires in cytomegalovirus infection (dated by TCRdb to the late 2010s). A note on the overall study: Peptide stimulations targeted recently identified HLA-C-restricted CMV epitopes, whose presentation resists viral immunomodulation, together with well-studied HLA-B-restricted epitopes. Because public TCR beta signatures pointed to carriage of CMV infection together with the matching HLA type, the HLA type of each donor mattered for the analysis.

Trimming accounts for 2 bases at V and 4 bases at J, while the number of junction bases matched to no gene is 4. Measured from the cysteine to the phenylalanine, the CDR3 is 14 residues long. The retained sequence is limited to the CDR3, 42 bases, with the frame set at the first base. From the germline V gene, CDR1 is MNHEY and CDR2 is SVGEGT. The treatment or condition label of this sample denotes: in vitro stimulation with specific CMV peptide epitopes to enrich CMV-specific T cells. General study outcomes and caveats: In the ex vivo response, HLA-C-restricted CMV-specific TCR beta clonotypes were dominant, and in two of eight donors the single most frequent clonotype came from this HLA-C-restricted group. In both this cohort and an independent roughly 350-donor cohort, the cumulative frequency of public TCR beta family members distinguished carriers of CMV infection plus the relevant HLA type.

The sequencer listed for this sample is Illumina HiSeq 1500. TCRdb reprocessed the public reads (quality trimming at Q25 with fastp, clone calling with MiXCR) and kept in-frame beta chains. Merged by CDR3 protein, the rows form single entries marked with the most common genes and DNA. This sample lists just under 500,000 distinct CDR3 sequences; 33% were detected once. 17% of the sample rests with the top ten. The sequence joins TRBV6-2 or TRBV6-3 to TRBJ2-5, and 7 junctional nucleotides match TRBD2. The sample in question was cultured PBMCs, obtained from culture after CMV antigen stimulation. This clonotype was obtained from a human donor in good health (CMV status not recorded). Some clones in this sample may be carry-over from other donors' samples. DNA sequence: TGTGCCAGCAGTTACGCGGGAGTACCAGAGACCCAGTACTTC. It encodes CASSYAGVPETQYF.